A selection of T cell receptor beta chains follows, all from one sample in a study of OX40 agonist ivuxolimab in advanced cancers. Profiling relied on immunoSEQ multiplex PCR, and the TCRdb table lists in-frame clones only, not all of them. This sample has tens of thousands of clones, with about 83% found just once. This sample comprised CD4+ or CD8+ T cells sorted from blood, obtained in a trial of the OX40 agonist ivuxolimab. The source of these receptors is an adult with an advanced solid tumor such as melanoma, head and neck, liver or kidney cancer. The CDR3 runs from the conserved cysteine through the conserved F or W. D genes are given only for firm matches. Clone size appears in some rows only: once, few, many, or a class for an expanded clone.

D gene	V gene	clone size	J gene	CDR3 length	CDR3 DNA	CDR3 protein
NA	TRBV5-1	NA	TRBJ2-1	16	TGCGCCAGCAGCCCCACCGGAGGGGGAGCAGGCAATGAGCAGTTCTTC	CASSPTGGGAGNEQFF
NA	TRBV18	NA	TRBJ2-5	12	TGTGCCAGCTCACCAAATCGGGAGACCCAGTACTTC	CASSPNRETQYF
TRBD1	TRBV28	NA	TRBJ1-5	15	TGTGCCAGCCTCCCTCGGGGACAGGGTTACCAGCCCCAGCATTTT	CASLPRGQGYQPQHF
NA	TRBV15	NA	TRBJ1-1	14	TGTGCCACCAGCAGAGTCAGTCAGAACACTGAAGCTTTCTTT	CATSRVSQNTEAFF
TRBD1	TRBV28	NA	TRBJ2-7	12	TGTGCCAGCAGCAGACAGGGCTACGAGCAGTACTTC	CASSRQGYEQYF
TRBD2	TRBV28	NA	TRBJ2-5	16	TGTGCCAGCAGTTCGGGACTAGCGGGGACCGTGGAGACCCAGTACTTC	CASSSGLAGTVETQYF
NA	TRBV28	NA	TRBJ2-2	15	TGTGCCAGCAGGACCCAGGGGGAGGGGACCGGGGAGCTGTTTTTT	CASRTQGEGTGELFF
NA	TRBV7-3	NA	TRBJ2-3	14	TGTGCCAGCAGCTTACAATCGGGTGGCGATACGCAGTATTTT	CASSLQSGGDTQYF
NA	TRBV5-4	NA	TRBJ2-7	13	TGTGCCAGCAGACAGGGTCTTGAGGACGAGCAATACTTC	CASRQGLEDEQYF
NA	TRBV19	NA	TRBJ1-4	11	TGTGCCAGTGAGGGAGGTGAAAAACTGTTTTTT	CASEGGEKLFF
TRBD1	TRBV7-9	NA	TRBJ1-1	16	TGTGCCAGCATCGGCGGGGACAGGGGCTGGAGTACTGAAGCTTTCTTT	CASIGGDRGWSTEAFF
NA	TRBV28	few	TRBJ1-3	13	TGTGCCAGCGGGGGGGAGTCTGGAAACACCATATATTTT	CASGGESGNTIYF
TRBD1	TRBV7-2	once	TRBJ1-2	15	TGTGCCAGCAGCTTAGGGACAGGGGAGGTCTATGGCTACACCTTC	CASSLGTGEVYGYTF
TRBD1	TRBV4-2	NA	TRBJ1-3	15	TGTGCCAGCAGCCGTAACAGGGGTTCTGGAAACACCATATATTTT	CASSRNRGSGNTIYF
TRBD1	TRBV19	NA	TRBJ2-4	20	TGTGCCAGTAGTTCAACCGGGACAGGGTTTTGGTCGACAGCCAAAAACATTCAGTACTTC	CASSSTGTGFWSTAKNIQYF
NA	TRBV10-1	NA	TRBJ2-1	14	TGCGCCAGCAGTGACGGGAGATTCGGCAATGAGCAGTTCTTC	CASSDGRFGNEQFF
NA	TRBV10-3	NA	TRBJ1-5	12	TGTGCCTCCGGGCTTAAAGGACAGCCCCAGCATTTT	CASGLKGQPQHF
NA	TRBV4-2	NA	TRBJ1-5	17	TGTGCCAGCAGCCAGGCAGGGCGGGGGGCTAGCAATCAGCCCCAGCATTTT	CASSQAGRGASNQPQHF
TRBD1	TRBV7-6	NA	TRBJ2-3	19	TGTGCCAGCAGCCTAGAATCCGGCGCACTTCAGGGGGCGGGAGATACGCAGTATTTT	CASSLESGALQGAGDTQYF
TRBD2	TRBV7-6	NA	TRBJ2-1	19	TGTGCCAGCAGCTTAGGTATGGGGACTAGCGGGAGGGCGTGGAATGAGCAGTTCTTC	CASSLGMGTSGRAWNEQFF
NA	TRBV6-1	NA	TRBJ2-7	17	TGTGCCAGCAGTGAAGCGTGGGTGGGGCAGAGGACCTACGAGCAGTACTTC	CASSEAWVGQRTYEQYF
TRBD2	TRBV4-1	NA	TRBJ2-1	15	TGCGCCAGCAGTCAGGAGGTAGCGGGGGGGCGTGAGCAGTTCTTC	CASSQEVAGGREQFF
NA	TRBV5-1	NA	TRBJ1-3	16	TGCGCCAGCAGCCAAAGGACCTCAGGCTCTGGAAACACCATATATTTT	CASSQRTSGSGNTIYF
NA	TRBV19	few	TRBJ2-7	13	TGTGCCAGTAGTATCCACAGGGCAGGAGAGCAGTACTTC	CASSIHRAGEQYF
NA	TRBV10-2	NA	TRBJ1-1	13	TGCGCCAGCAGTGAGGGGGACAACACTGAAGCTTTCTTT	CASSEGDNTEAFF
NA	TRBV2	NA	TRBJ2-5	13	TGTGCCAGCAGGAAGGACAACCAAGAGACCCAGTACTTC	CASRKDNQETQYF
NA	TRBV4-1	few	TRBJ1-2	14	TGCGCCAGCAGCCAATTAGGTCTTAGCTATGGCTACACCTTC	CASSQLGLSYGYTF
NA	TRBV9	once	TRBJ2-1	15	TGTGCCAGCAGCGTCGGGAGTTCGACCCGGGGAGAGCAGTTCTTC	CASSVGSSTRGEQFF